This T cell receptor beta chain was observed in a study of Ad26.COV2.S vaccination and SARS-CoV-2 variants. Study-level points and caveats: Marked by substantial breadth, spike-specific CD8+ and CD4+ T cell responses were reportedly seen after vaccination.

The treatment here: roughly 18 received Ad26.COV2.S at low or high dose, single or two shots; five or six received placebo; per-sample allocation not given. Specimens were obtained on day 63 following the first vaccine or placebo injection. Remarks on this clone: Its antigen is not known.

CDR3 length equals 14 residues. In germline, CDR1 is SGHAT, CDR2 FQDESV (reference sequence). The ends were cut back, 3 bases at V and 3 bases at J, with 11 bases in the middle. This table comes from immunoSEQ multiplex PCR, and its TCRdb copy is limited to in-frame clones, with some not included. The table includes about 400,000 clones, around 82% detected once. Sequenced here: peripheral blood, sampled in a trial of Ad26.COV2.S vaccine versus placebo. The chain couples TRBV11-1 to TRBJ1-2, with no clear D. The receptor was derived from a person aged 18 to 65 who received the Ad26.COV2.S COVID-19 vaccine or a placebo. The CDR3: CASSFGQAYYGYTF. The CDR3 DNA sequence: TGTGCCAGCAGCTTTGGGCAGGCGTACTATGGCTACACCTTC. Variable domain in full (rest from reference TRBV11-1 and TRBJ1-2): EAEVAQSPRYKITEKSQAVAFWCDPISGHATLYWYRQILGQGPELLVQFQDESVVDDSQLPKDRFSAERLKGVDSTLKIQPAELGDSAMYLCASSFGQAYYGYTFGSGTRLTVV.